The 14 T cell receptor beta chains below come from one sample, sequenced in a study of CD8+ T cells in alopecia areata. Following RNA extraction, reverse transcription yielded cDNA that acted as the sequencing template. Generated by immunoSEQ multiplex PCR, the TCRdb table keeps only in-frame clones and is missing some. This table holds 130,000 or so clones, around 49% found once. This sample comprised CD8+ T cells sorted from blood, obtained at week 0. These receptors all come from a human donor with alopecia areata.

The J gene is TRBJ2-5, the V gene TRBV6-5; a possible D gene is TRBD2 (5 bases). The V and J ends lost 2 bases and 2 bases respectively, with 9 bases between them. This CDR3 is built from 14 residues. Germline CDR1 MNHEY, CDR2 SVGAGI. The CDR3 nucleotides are TGTGCCAGCAGTTACGGCTGGGAGCAAGAGACCCAGTACTTC. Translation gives CASSYGWEQETQYF.

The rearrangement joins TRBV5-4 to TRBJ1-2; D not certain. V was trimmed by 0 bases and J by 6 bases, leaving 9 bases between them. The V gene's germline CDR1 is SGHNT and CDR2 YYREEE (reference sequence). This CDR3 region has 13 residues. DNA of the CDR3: TGTGCCAGCAGCTTGGACGGCTCCAATGGCTACACCTTC. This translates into CASSLDGSNGYTF.

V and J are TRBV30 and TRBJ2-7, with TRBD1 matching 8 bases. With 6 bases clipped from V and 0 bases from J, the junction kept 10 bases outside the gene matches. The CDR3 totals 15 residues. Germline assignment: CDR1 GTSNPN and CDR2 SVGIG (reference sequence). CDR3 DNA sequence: TGTGCCTGTATAGGGACAGGCTCTACCTCCTACGAGCAGTACTTC. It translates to CACIGTGSTSYEQYF.

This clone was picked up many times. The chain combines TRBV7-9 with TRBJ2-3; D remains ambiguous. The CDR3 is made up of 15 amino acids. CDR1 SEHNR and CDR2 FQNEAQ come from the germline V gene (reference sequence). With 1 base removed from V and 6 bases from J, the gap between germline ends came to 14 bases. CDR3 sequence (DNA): TGTGCCAGCAGCTTAGGGCAGAACTCTGCCGATACGCAGTATTTT. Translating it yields CASSLGQNSADTQYF.

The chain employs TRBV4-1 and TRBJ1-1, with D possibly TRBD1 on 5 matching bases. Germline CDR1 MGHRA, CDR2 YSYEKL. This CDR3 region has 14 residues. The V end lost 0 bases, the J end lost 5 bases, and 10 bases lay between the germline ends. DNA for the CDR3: TGCGCCAGCAGCCAAGATCCAGGGCGGACTGAAGCTTTCTTT. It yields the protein CASSQDPGRTEAFF.

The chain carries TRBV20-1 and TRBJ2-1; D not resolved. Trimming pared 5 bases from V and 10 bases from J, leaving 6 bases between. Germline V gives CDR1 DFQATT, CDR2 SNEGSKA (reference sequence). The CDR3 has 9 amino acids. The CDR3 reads CSARREQFF. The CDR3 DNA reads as TGCAGTGCTCGAAGGGAGCAGTTCTTC.

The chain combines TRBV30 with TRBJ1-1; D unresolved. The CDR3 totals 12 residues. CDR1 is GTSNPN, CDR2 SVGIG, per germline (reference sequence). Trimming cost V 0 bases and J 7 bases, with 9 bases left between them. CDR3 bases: TGTGCCTGGAGTGTAACCGCAGATGAAGCTTTCTTT. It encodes CAWSVTADEAFF.

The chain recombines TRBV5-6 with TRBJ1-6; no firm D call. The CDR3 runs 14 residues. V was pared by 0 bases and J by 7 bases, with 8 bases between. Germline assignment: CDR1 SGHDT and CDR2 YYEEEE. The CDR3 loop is CASSLASANSPLHF. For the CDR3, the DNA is TGTGCCAGCAGCTTGGCCAGCGCCAATTCACCCCTCCACTTT.

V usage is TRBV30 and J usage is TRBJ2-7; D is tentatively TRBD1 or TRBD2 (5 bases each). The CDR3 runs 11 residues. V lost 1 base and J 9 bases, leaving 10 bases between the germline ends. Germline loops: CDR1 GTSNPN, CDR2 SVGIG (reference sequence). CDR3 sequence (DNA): TGTGCCTGGAGTGAGGGGACCGGGCAGTACTTC. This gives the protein CAWSEGTGQYF.

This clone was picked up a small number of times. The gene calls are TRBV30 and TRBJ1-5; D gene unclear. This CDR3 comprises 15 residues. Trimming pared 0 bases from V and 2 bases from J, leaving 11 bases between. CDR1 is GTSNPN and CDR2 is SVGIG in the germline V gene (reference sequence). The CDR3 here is CAWSVLGSRNQPQHF. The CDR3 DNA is TGTGCCTGGAGTGTTTTAGGCAGTCGCAATCAGCCCCAGCATTTT.

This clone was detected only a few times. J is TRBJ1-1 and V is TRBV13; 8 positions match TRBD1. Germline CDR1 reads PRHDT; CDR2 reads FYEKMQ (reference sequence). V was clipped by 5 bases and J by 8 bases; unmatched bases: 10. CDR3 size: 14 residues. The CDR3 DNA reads TGTGCCAGCAGCCATAGGACAGGGAAGGAGGAAGCTTTCTTT. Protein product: CASSHRTGKEEAFF.

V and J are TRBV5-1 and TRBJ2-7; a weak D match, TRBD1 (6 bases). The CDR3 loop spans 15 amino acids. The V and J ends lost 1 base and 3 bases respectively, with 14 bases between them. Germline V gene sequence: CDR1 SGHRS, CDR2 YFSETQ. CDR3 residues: CASSLTRDKVYEQYF. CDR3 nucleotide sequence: TGCGCCAGCAGCTTGACCCGGGACAAGGTCTACGAGCAGTACTTC. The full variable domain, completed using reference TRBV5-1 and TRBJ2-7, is KAGVTQTPRYLIKTRGQQVTLSCSPISGHRSVSWYQQTPGQGLQFLFEYFSETQRNKGNFPGRFSGRQFSNSRSEMNVSTLELGDSALYLCASSLTRDKVYEQYFGPGTRLTVT.

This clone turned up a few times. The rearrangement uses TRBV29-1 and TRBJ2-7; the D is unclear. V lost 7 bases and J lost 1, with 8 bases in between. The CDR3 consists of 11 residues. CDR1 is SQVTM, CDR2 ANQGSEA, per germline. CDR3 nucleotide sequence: TGCAGCGCCTTTGATTCCTACGAGCAGTACTTC. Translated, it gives CSAFDSYEQYF.

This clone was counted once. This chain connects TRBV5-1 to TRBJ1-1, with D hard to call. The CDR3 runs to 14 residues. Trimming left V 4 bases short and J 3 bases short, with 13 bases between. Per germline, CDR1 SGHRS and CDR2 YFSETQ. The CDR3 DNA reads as TGCGCCAGCAGCCCGGTACCTGGCGACACTGAAGCTTTCTTT. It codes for CASSPVPGDTEAFF.